Below are 13 T cell receptor beta chains sequenced from a single sample in a study of cytomegalovirus exposure and HLA in healthy donors. Vbeta (60) and Jbeta (13) primers were used in the PCR. TCRdb's copy holds only in-frame clones and misses some; the assay was immunoSEQ multiplex PCR. This sample's clone table lists approximately 120,000 clones. Sequenced input: PBMCs. The receptors were sampled from a man aged 25 to 45 in good health and CMV-seronegative.

The V call is TRBV5-1, the J call TRBJ2-1; TRBD1 agrees at 7 bases. Germline V gene data show CDR1 as SGHRS and CDR2 as YFSETQ. The CDR3 length is 13 residues. V shed 4 bases and J 5 bases; nucleotides not matched to a gene: 3. CDR3 loop: CASSRGQNNEQFF. CDR3 nucleotides: TGCGCCAGCAGCCGGGGACAGAACAATGAGCAGTTCTTC.

The V call is TRBV13, the J call TRBJ2-2; the match to TRBD2 covers 12 bases. Looked up from germline, CDR1 is PRHDT and CDR2 is FYEKMQ (reference sequence). The ends lost 2 bases at V and 4 bases at J; junction bases unmatched: 14. The length of the CDR3 is 20 residues. CDR3 region: CASSLSVRLAGESGTGELFF. The CDR3 coding sequence is TGTGCCAGCAGCTTATCGGTTAGACTAGCGGGAGAAAGCGGCACCGGGGAGCTGTTTTTT.

In regard to this clone: This sample also contains other DNA sequences that code for the same CDR3. The chain carries TRBV7-9 and TRBJ1-1; no definite D call. The CDR3 consists of 13 residues. With 4 bases removed from V and 8 bases from J, the gap between germline ends came to 14 bases. Germline CDR1 and CDR2: SEHNR and FQNEAQ (reference sequence). CDR3 sequence (DNA): TGTGCCAGCAGCTCCAGACTGATATACGAAGCTTTCTTT. It encodes CASSSRLIYEAFF.

The gene calls are TRBV27 and TRBJ2-7, with 9 bases matching TRBD1. The CDR3 length is 15 residues. V lost 4 bases, J lost 4 bases, and 8 bases stayed unmatched. Per germline, CDR1 MNHEY and CDR2 SMNVEV (reference sequence). The CDR3 loop reads CASSSDRGSAYEQYF. As DNA, the CDR3 is TGTGCCAGCAGTTCCGACAGGGGGAGTGCGTACGAGCAGTACTTC.

The chain carries TRBV9 and TRBJ2-2; D call uncertain. The CDR3 runs 14 residues. Trimming shortened V by 0 bases and J by 6 bases, and 9 bases separated the two germline ends. Germline CDR1 SGDLS, CDR2 YYNGEE. The CDR3 coding sequence is TGTGCCAGCAGCGTAGGCGGTCTGTCCGGGGAGCTGTTTTTT. It encodes CASSVGGLSGELFF. Combining the CDR3 with reference TRBV9 and TRBJ2-2 gives the whole variable domain DSGVTQTPKHLITATGQRVTLRCSPRSGDLSVYWYQQSLDQGLQFLIQYYNGEERAKGNILERFSAQQFPDLHSELNLSSLELGDSALYFCASSVGGLSGELFFGEGSRLTVL.

DNA of the CDR3: TGTGCCAGCAGTTTCGCTTGGGAGGGTAGCTACCACGAGCAGTACTTC. This translates into CASSFAWEGSYHEQYF. The chain is built from TRBV27 and TRBJ2-7; TRBD2 aligns across 7 bases. The trim removed 3 bases at V and 5 bases at J, leaving 13 bases unmatched. This CDR3 is built from 16 residues. Germline CDR1 reads MNHEY; CDR2 reads SMNVEV (reference sequence).

The CDR3 DNA reads as TGCGCCAGCAGCTTTATAGCGGGACCCCAAGAGACCCAGTACTTC. It codes for CASSFIAGPQETQYF. The rearrangement links TRBV5-1 to TRBJ2-5; 8 nucleotides agree with TRBD2. The V gene's germline CDR1 is SGHRS and CDR2 YFSETQ. V lost 2 bases and J lost 1; bases outside the gene matches: 4. This CDR3 has 15 amino acids. The whole variable domain, filled in from reference TRBV5-1 and TRBJ2-5, reads KAGVTQTPRYLIKTRGQQVTLSCSPISGHRSVSWYQQTPGQGLQFLFEYFSETQRNKGNFPGRFSGRQFSNSRSEMNVSTLELGDSALYLCASSFIAGPQETQYFGPGTRLLVL.

The chain employs TRBV27 and TRBJ2-3, with D perhaps matching TRBD2 (6 bases). Trimming cost V 6 bases and J 2 bases, with 12 bases left between them. CDR1 and CDR2 from the germline V gene are MNHEY and SMNVEV (reference sequence). CDR3 length: 14 amino acids. DNA of the CDR3: TGTGCCAGCAGCCGGGACTGGCTCACAGATACGCAGTATTTT. Translated: CASSRDWLTDTQYF.

The chain couples TRBV6-5 to TRBJ1-4, with 8 positions matching TRBD1. Germline V lookup: CDR1 MNHEY, CDR2 SVGAGI. Unmatched junction bases numbered 10, after V lost 5 bases and J lost 8 bases. This CDR3 has 15 amino acids. CDR3 in DNA: TGTGCCAGCAGTCGGACAGGGTCAGGGCGCGAAAAACTGTTTTTT. This sequence encodes CASSRTGSGREKLFF.

V usage is TRBV28 and J usage is TRBJ1-5; tentatively, D is TRBD1 (5 bases). V lost 8 bases to trimming and J lost 2 bases, with 7 bases between them. The CDR3 has 12 residues. Germline lookup yields CDR1 MDHEN and CDR2 SYDVKM. In DNA, the CDR3 is TGTGCCAGCCAACAGGGCAATCAGCCCCAGCATTTT. Translating gives CASQQGNQPQHF.

The rearrangement links TRBV5-1 to TRBJ1-1; D possibly corresponds to TRBD1 (6 bases). CDR1 is SGHRS, CDR2 YFSETQ, per germline. With 4 bases removed from V and 1 base from J, the gap between germline ends came to 11 bases. The CDR3 is 14 amino acids. CDR3: CASSRGQPNTEAFF. The DNA of the CDR3 is TGCGCCAGCAGCAGGGGACAACCGAACACTGAAGCTTTCTTT.

The CDR3 nucleotides read TGTGCCAGCAGGCAGACAGGGCACTATGGCTACACCTTC. Protein sequence: CASRQTGHYGYTF. The J gene is TRBJ1-2, the V gene TRBV28; 7 nucleotides line up with TRBD1. Germline lookup yields CDR1 MDHEN and CDR2 SYDVKM. CDR3 length: 13 amino acids. V shed 6 bases, J shed 3 bases, and the junction held 4 bases outside the gene matches.

The CDR3 loop is CASSPLAGGTDTQYF. The CDR3 bases are TGTGCCAGCAGCCCTTTAGCGGGAGGCACAGATACGCAGTATTTT. V usage is TRBV4-2 and J usage is TRBJ2-3; 9 bases align to TRBD2. V shed 4 bases, J shed 1 base, and the junction held 3 bases outside the gene matches. In germline, CDR1 is LGHNA, CDR2 YNFKEQ. The CDR3 totals 15 residues.